Sequencing of this T cell receptor beta chain was carried out in a study of T cells in Graves' hyperthyroidism and ophthalmopathy. The wider study: Once the initial diagnosis was made, peripheral blood was obtained before any treatment.

Uncontrolled infections, other autoimmune diseases, pregnancy or lactation led to exclusion of patients. The authors obtained PBMCs from over 8 ml of fresh peripheral blood. Trimming removed 4 bases from V and 7 bases from J; junction bases left unmatched: 4. The CDR3 runs 14 residues. The germline V gene has CDR1 DFQATT and CDR2 SNEGSKA (reference sequence). TCR beta CDR3 regions were amplified from RNA transcripts. HTBI primers were used for first-round RT-PCR of the TCR CDR3. TCRdb ran MiXCR on the multiplex PCR reads and lists one entry per CDR3 protein. The data contain around 600,000 distinct CDR3 sequences, 13% to 15% of them singletons. This clonotype was picked up many times. Its matching antigen is unknown. Study-level points and caveats: Prediction of ophthalmopathy progression came a median around 6.1 months pre-onset.

This rearrangement joins TRBV20-1 to TRBJ2-1; 13 nucleotides align to TRBD2. This receptor was taken from a woman between 50 and 59 years old with Graves' ophthalmopathy. Sequenced input: blood. CDR3 in amino acids: CSAILAGGLNEQFF. CDR3 coding DNA: TGCAGTGCTATACTAGCGGGAGGGCTGAATGAGCAGTTCTTC.